This T cell receptor beta chain comes out of a study of CD8+CD57+ T cells in acquired aplastic anemia. Across the whole study: DNA per sorted CD4+ or CD8+ sample ranged about 0.2 to 30 ug, averaging around 3.2 ug.

It was patients with CD8+CD57+ cell expansion by flow cytometry who were chosen for sequencing. Blood came from patients not yet given any therapy. CDR3 length: 16 residues. With 2 bases clipped from V and 3 bases from J, the junction kept 9 bases outside the gene matches. Germline CDR1 and CDR2: LNHNV and YYDKDF (reference sequence). Study-wide results and limits: In CD8+ cells, Simpson's diversity showed no significant difference between patients and controls. About 30 was the count of CD8+ CDR3 sequences that patients shared with controls.

Genomic DNA, serving as template, underwent TCR beta VDJ and CDR3 profiling. From the reads, TCRdb called clonotypes with MiXCR, one entry per CDR3 protein. The profile shows 180,000 or so distinct CDR3 sequences, roughly half of them singletons. In its sample, this clonotype was seen many times. What it recognizes is unknown. This receptor was obtained from a human donor with aplastic anemia. This chain links TRBV15 with TRBJ2-7; 8 positions agree with TRBD1. Sequenced: sorted CD4+, CD8+, or CD8+CD57+ T cells (not recorded which) from PBMCs. This CDR3 reads CATSRRGTGGDYEQYF. CDR3 DNA sequence: TGTGCCACCAGCAGACGTGGGACAGGCGGGGACTACGAGCAGTACTTC. Filled out from reference TRBV15 and TRBJ2-7, the complete variable domain reads DAMVIQNPRYQVTQFGKPVTLSCSQTLNHNVMYWYQQKSSQAPKLLFHYYDKDFNNEADTPDNFQSRRPNTSFCFLDIRSPGLGDTAMYLCATSRRGTGGDYEQYFGPGTRLTVT.